This TCR beta chain stems from a study of T-cell reconstitution after alpha-beta-depleted transplantation in children. Study conclusions and caveats: Newly generated T cells supplied most T-cell counts and diversity one year post-transplant. Reportedly, alpha-beta T cells present about two months post-transplant originated from several hundred expanded clones of graft origin. Diversity of TCRbeta at day 60 was high in some patients, arising from surviving recipient T cells and thymic progenitors.

Preparation of the TCRbeta library was carried out with unique molecular identifiers. TCRdb independently ran MiXCR on the PCR reads; one entry per CDR3 protein. Among 700,000 to 950,000 distinct CDR3 sequences listed, around 17% were seen once. J lost 8 bases, V lost 6 bases, and 6 bases had no gene match. There are 14 residues in the CDR3. Of note for this clonotype: Its antigen is not known.

Source: PBMCs, mostly from graft donor cells, taken 360 days after TCRalphabeta/CD19-depleted stem cell transplant. The origin of this receptor is a male patient younger than 18 who had a stem cell transplant for acute lymphoblastic leukemia, so the T cells may come from the graft donor. The chain has TRBV12-3 or TRBV12-4 and TRBJ1-6, with 8 bases identical to TRBD1. CDR3 loop: CASSPQGVHSPLHF. CDR3 nucleotide sequence: TGTGCCAGCAGCCCACAGGGGGTACATTCACCCCTCCACTTT.